The 20 T cell receptor beta chains below come from one sample, sequenced in a study of a mutant IDH1 vaccine in newly diagnosed glioma. The table came from immunoSEQ multiplex PCR; TCRdb's copy has only in-frame clones and leaves some out. The sample has some 23,000 clones; about three quarters are singletons. These receptors' antigens are unknown. Noted time point: week 11, during vaccination. Vaccinated patients received 300 ug of mutant IDH1 20-mer peptide per dose, with topical imiquimod. The material sequenced was peripheral blood mononuclear cells (PBMCs), taken from a glioma patient whose treatment included an IDH1 peptide vaccine. All receptors come from a man younger than 35 with glioma. Some clones in this sample may be carry-over from other donors' samples.

The gene calls are TRBV4-1 and TRBJ1-2; 8 bases match TRBD1. There are 14 residues in the CDR3. Germline V gene sequence: CDR1 MGHRA, CDR2 YSYEKL. V lost 0 bases, J lost 4 bases, and 1 base stayed unmatched. Written as DNA, the CDR3 is TGCGCCAGCAGCCAAGATACAGGGGGCTATGGCTACACCTTC. Protein sequence: CASSQDTGGYGYTF.

The V and J genes are TRBV29-1 and TRBJ1-1, with D uncertain. CDR1 SQVTM and CDR2 ANQGSEA come from the germline V gene. V dropped 5 bases and J dropped 0 bases, with 13 bases sitting between them. This CDR3 is 14 amino acids long. CDR3 nucleotides: TGCAGCGTTATGCGGACGGTCATGAACACTGAAGCTTTCTTT. Translating gives CSVMRTVMNTEAFF.

This rearrangement joins TRBV10-3 to TRBJ2-7; D might be TRBD2 (5 bases). V was trimmed by 3 bases and J by 4 bases, leaving 10 bases between them. Germline loops: CDR1 ENHRY, CDR2 SYGVKD. The CDR3 runs 13 residues. The CDR3 sequence is CAISDPTGYEQYF. The CDR3 DNA is TGTGCCATCAGTGACCCCACGGGGTACGAGCAGTACTTC.

The J gene is TRBJ2-7, the V gene TRBV9; 11 bases are a match to TRBD1. The CDR3 totals 17 residues. The V gene's germline CDR1 is SGDLS and CDR2 YYNGEE. Unmatched junction bases numbered 7, after V lost 0 bases and J lost 2 bases. CDR3 residues: CASSVATGQGATYEQYF. The CDR3 DNA follows: TGTGCCAGCAGCGTAGCTACAGGACAGGGGGCAACCTACGAGCAGTACTTC. The full variable domain, with the rest looked up from reference TRBV9 and TRBJ2-7, is DSGVTQTPKHLITATGQRVTLRCSPRSGDLSVYWYQQSLDQGLQFLIQYYNGEERAKGNILERFSAQQFPDLHSELNLSSLELGDSALYFCASSVATGQGATYEQYFGPGTRLTVT.

The V gene is TRBV29-1, the J gene TRBJ1-6; no firm D call. The CDR3 totals 14 residues. CDR1 is SQVTM, CDR2 ANQGSEA, per germline. Between the trimmed V and J ends, which lost 6 bases and 4 bases, there was a span of 13 bases. For the CDR3, the DNA is TGCAGCGTAAGGAACCGGGATTATAATTCACCCCTCCACTTT. Its translation: CSVRNRDYNSPLHF.

The CDR3 nucleotides are TGTGCCAGCAGCCCGTACAGGGCAATGAACACTGAAGCTTTCTTT. This encodes CASSPYRAMNTEAFF. V gene TRBV5-6 combines with J gene TRBJ1-1; TRBD1 is a possible D gene (6 bases). The germline CDR1 and CDR2 sequences are SGHDT and YYEEEE. This CDR3 contains 15 residues. V was pared by 4 bases and J by 0 bases, with 13 bases between.

This clone has just a few counts. The gene calls are TRBV7-9 and TRBJ1-4; D is ambiguous. Between the trimmed V and J ends, which lost 6 bases and 4 bases, there was a span of 12 bases. Looked up from germline, CDR1 is SEHNR and CDR2 is FQNEAQ (reference sequence). The CDR3 has 14 residues. The CDR3 DNA reads as TGTGCCAGCAGTCCGGGTCCAAGTAATGAAAAACTGTTTTTT. Its protein product is CASSPGPSNEKLFF.

This clone appeared a few times. The chain has TRBV10-3 and TRBJ2-2, with TRBD2 matching 9 bases. Losses at the gene ends were 0 bases for V and 2 bases for J; bases not matched to a gene: 1. Per germline, CDR1 ENHRY and CDR2 SYGVKD. The CDR3 consists of 16 residues. CDR3 region: CAISESLAGNTGELFF. DNA of the CDR3: TGTGCCATCAGTGAGTCGCTAGCGGGAAACACCGGGGAGCTGTTTTTT.

The J gene is TRBJ2-1, the V gene TRBV7-9; TRBD1 aligns across 9 bases. Trimming at V came to 5 bases and at J to 2 bases, leaving 4 bases not matched to a gene. The CDR3 contains 15 residues. The V gene's germline CDR1 is SEHNR and CDR2 FQNEAQ (reference sequence). In nucleotides, the CDR3 is TGTGCCAGCAGCCCTACAGGGGGCGCCTACAATGAGCAGTTCTTC. Translation gives CASSPTGGAYNEQFF.

The chain uses TRBV29-1 and TRBJ2-5, with D tentatively TRBD2 (5 bases). The CDR3 is made up of 12 amino acids. The V end lost 4 bases, the J end lost 5 bases, and 11 bases lay between the germline ends. The germline V gene encodes CDR1 SQVTM and CDR2 ANQGSEA. The CDR3 region is CSVVLPGETQYF. The CDR3 DNA is TGCAGCGTTGTCCTGCCGGGGGAGACCCAGTACTTC.

This clone was observed a few times. This sequence joins TRBV9 and TRBJ1-4; TRBD1 might be the D (5 bases). V was clipped by 8 bases and J by 6 bases, with 14 bases between them. This CDR3 comprises 13 residues. Looked up from germline, CDR1 is SGDLS and CDR2 is YYNGEE. CDR3 loop: CASSGVMHEKLFF. Here the CDR3 DNA reads TGTGCCAGTTCGGGGGTAATGCATGAAAAACTGTTTTTT.

In this sample, this clone turned up a few times. This rearrangement joins TRBV2 to TRBJ1-5; TRBD1 might be the D (5 bases). The CDR3 covers 13 residues. V lost 7 bases and J 5 bases, leaving 12 bases between the germline ends. CDR1 is SNHLY and CDR2 is FYNNEI in the germline V gene. In DNA form, the CDR3 reads TGTGCCAGCACGGGGACGGCCGATCAGCCCCAGCATTTT. This gives the protein CASTGTADQPQHF.

The chain employs TRBV4-3 and TRBJ2-1; D may be TRBD2 (5 bases). Germline-derived CDR1 and CDR2 are LGHNA and YSLEER. V was shortened by 0 bases and J by 8 bases, with 14 bases between the two germline ends. The CDR3 loop spans 15 amino acids. The CDR3 loop is CASSQDFTRSDEQFF. The CDR3 nucleotides are TGCGCCAGCAGCCAAGATTTCACTAGATCAGATGAGCAGTTCTTC.

The CDR3 region has the DNA TGCGCCAGCAGTCAGGGGGCTGGTGGCTACACCTTC. It yields the protein CASSQGAGGYTF. The chain couples TRBV10-2 to TRBJ1-2; 8 nucleotides align to TRBD1. Germline V CDR1 and CDR2: WSHSY, SAAADI. The CDR3 loop spans 12 amino acids. Losses at the gene ends were 5 bases for V and 7 bases for J; bases not matched to a gene: 3.

This chain joins TRBV28 and TRBJ1-3, with D perhaps TRBD1 (6 bases). V was shortened by 7 bases and J by 0 bases, with 10 bases between the two germline ends. The CDR3 extends over 14 amino acids. The germline V gene encodes CDR1 MDHEN and CDR2 SYDVKM. CDR3 in DNA: TGTGCCAGCATGTGGGGGCACTCTGGAAACACCATATATTTT. Protein: CASMWGHSGNTIYF.

V usage is TRBV6-5 and J usage is TRBJ1-2; a possible D gene is TRBD1 (6 bases). This CDR3 comprises 16 residues. Per germline, CDR1 MNHEY and CDR2 SVGAGI. Trimming took off 2 bases at V and 1 base at J, with 14 bases between the two ends. The CDR3 bases are TGTGCCAGCAGTTACGGACACAGGGACCTTAACTATGGCTACACCTTC. Translation gives CASSYGHRDLNYGYTF.

A single count supports this clone. The V and J genes are TRBV6-1 and TRBJ2-7; 8 bases agree with TRBD1. This CDR3 comprises 12 residues. V lost 7 bases to trimming and J lost 5 bases; unmatched junction nucleotides: 4. CDR1 MNHNS and CDR2 SASEGT come from the germline V gene. CDR3 nucleotides: TGTGCCAGCACCCGGACAGGGAACGAGCAGTACTTC. Its protein is CASTRTGNEQYF.

The chain couples TRBV18 to TRBJ1-3; D unclear. The CDR3 extends over 14 amino acids. V was cut by 9 bases and J by 0 bases, with 12 bases left in between. The germline V gene has CDR1 KGHSH and CDR2 LQKENI. CDR3 coding DNA: TGTGCCAGTTTGTACCCCACCTCTGGAAACACCATATATTTT. As protein: CASLYPTSGNTIYF.

The chain links TRBV5-1 to TRBJ1-4, with 8 bases aligning to TRBD1. V was pared by 6 bases and J by 7 bases, with 8 bases of the junction left unmatched. Germline CDR1 is SGHRS and CDR2 is YFSETQ. This CDR3 contains 14 residues. The CDR3 reads CASTSGGVGEKLFF. The DNA for the CDR3 is TGCGCCAGCACCTCAGGGGGCGTTGGTGAAAAACTGTTTTTT.

The chain has TRBV6-5 and TRBJ1-5; D remains ambiguous. Germline values: CDR1 MNHEY, CDR2 SVGAGI. The V end was cut by 2 bases, the J end by 3 bases, with 8 bases between. This CDR3 region has 14 residues. The DNA for the CDR3 is TGTGCCAGCAGTTACGGTGGTCTCAATCAGCCCCAGCATTTT. Its translation: CASSYGGLNQPQHF.